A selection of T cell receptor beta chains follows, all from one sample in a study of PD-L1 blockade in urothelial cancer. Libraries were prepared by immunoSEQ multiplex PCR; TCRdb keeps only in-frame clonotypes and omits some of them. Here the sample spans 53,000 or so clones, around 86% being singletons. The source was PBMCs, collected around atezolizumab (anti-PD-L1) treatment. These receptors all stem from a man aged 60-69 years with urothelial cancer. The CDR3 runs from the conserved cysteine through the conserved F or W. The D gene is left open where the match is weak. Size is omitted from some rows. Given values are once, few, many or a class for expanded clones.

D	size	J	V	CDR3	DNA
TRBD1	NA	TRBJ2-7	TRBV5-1	CASSPAGGIHEQYF	TGCGCCAGCAGCCCCGCAGGGGGCATCCACGAGCAGTACTTC
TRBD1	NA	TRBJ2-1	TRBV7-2	CASSWDRVRTNEQFF	TGTGCCAGCAGCTGGGACAGGGTCCGTACAAATGAGCAGTTCTTC
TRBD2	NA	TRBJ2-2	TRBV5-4	CASSLGGLAGTGELFF	TGTGCCAGCAGCTTGGGAGGACTAGCTGGGACCGGGGAGCTGTTTTTT
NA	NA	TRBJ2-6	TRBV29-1	CSVDGTGANVLTF	TGCAGCGTTGACGGGACTGGGGCCAACGTCCTGACTTTC
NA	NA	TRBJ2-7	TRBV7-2	CASSRQGTAGGYEQYF	TGTGCCAGCAGCCGCCAAGGGACCGCCGGGGGTTACGAGCAGTACTTC
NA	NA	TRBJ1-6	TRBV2	CASSEALLSRGGTF	TGTGCCAGCAGTGAAGCGCTTTTGAGTCGGGGGGGGACTTTT
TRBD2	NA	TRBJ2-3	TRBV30	CAWSVGLAGGTDTQYF	TGTGCCTGGAGTGTAGGGTTGGCGGGGGGCACAGATACGCAGTATTTT
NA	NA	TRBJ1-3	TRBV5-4	CASRNGNSGNTIYF	TGTGCCAGCAGAAACGGGAACTCTGGAAACACCATATATTTT
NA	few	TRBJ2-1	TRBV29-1	CSTEVSRGYNEQFF	TGCAGCACTGAGGTCTCGCGGGGCTACAATGAGCAGTTCTTC
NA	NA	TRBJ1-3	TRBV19	CASSQARSAGNTIYF	TGTGCCAGTAGTCAAGCCCGAAGTGCGGGAAACACCATATATTTT
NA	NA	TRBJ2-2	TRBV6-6	CASSATGNTGELFF	TGTGCCAGCAGTGCGACAGGGAACACCGGGGAGCTGTTTTTT